This T cell receptor (beta chain) emerged from a study of cytomegalovirus exposure and HLA in healthy donors. Points from the study as a whole: For most TCR beta V segments, an earlier analysis put the productive rate at about 87% or about 30% of the time.

Note on this clone: Its antigen is undetermined.

The CDR3 is made up of 18 amino acids. Germline-derived CDR1 and CDR2 are MDHEN and SYDVKM. The junction had 20 bases not matched to a gene; V was cut back by 8 bases and J by 6 bases. PCR employed 60 Vbeta and 13 Jbeta primers. Repertoires were generated with immunoSEQ multiplex PCR, while TCRdb's copy carries only in-frame clones and drops some. Here the sample spans 130,000 to 150,000 clones, 55% to 80% being singletons. The specimen sequenced was PBMCs. V usage is TRBV28 and J usage is TRBJ1-4; 8 nucleotides match TRBD1. The sequence was obtained from a human donor in good health. CDR3 nucleotides: TGTGCCAGCGGCCCCCTGGGACAGGCGGGGACTGCCGATGAAAAACTGTTTTTT. Residues: CASGPLGQAGTADEKLFF.